This T cell receptor beta chain was sequenced for a study of shared clonotypes between healthy human individuals (dated by TCRdb to about 2020). For the wider study: A couple of women and three men aged 18 to 49 years were included in the cohort. Per donor, three plates each were used for CD4 naive and CD4 memory, two for CD8 naive, and one for CD8 memory. To estimate repertoire size and how much clonotype sharing occurs between individuals, the study deeply sequenced the blood TCR repertoires of several healthy adults. To increase sequencing depth and limit assay-specific biases, different laboratories used diverse techniques to prepare libraries and sequence TCR repertoires. Each donor's leukapheresis produced roughly between roughly 0.85 and 10 billion PBMCs. What the study reported, not specific to this receptor: Pairwise subsampling led to the expectation that sequencing depth would affect the degree of clonotype sharing among donors. When several donors were compared, the shared fraction of clonotypes was about 5% for naive CD4, less than 4% for naive CD8, 2% to 2.5% for memory CD4, and roughly 0.4% for memory CD8. The small number of donors limited the genetic and exposure-history diversity represented. Naive subsets generally had larger estimated clonotype richness than memory subsets. Sampling was restricted to blood, and TCR repertoires in tissue are likely to differ from TCR repertoires in blood. Compared with non-shared clonotypes, clonotypes shared by all four sorted-subset donors had higher generation probabilities. Incomplete sequencing was indicated by rarefaction of sorted-subset datasets, despite the large sequencing depth.

Of note for this clone: Its cognate antigen has yet to be identified. Base qualities are not at hand, and no much larger clone is one base apart.

The V end loses 3 bases and the J end loses 4 bases, and a stretch of 12 bases separates them. The germline V gene specifies ENHRY as CDR1 and SYGVKD as CDR2. Its CDR3 holds 15 amino acids, cysteine through phenylalanine. Only CDR3 DNA remains: 45 bases, in frame from the first base. CD8 naive samples were obtained by positive selection for CCR7 among CD45RO-negative cells, yielding a CD45RA+CCR7+ population from which TemRA cells were excluded. The donors were healthy, HIV-negative adults with no recently reported acute infections or vaccinations. All donors were Caucasian adults living in Nashville, Tennessee, USA. After blood collection by leukapheresis, PBMCs were isolated using Ficoll-Histopaque density gradient centrifugation and then cryopreserved in the vapor phase of liquid nitrogen. Purity and quantity of every magnetically sorted T cell population were checked by analytical flow cytometry. Genomic DNA was isolated from each sorted fraction and quantified by UV absorbance on a Nanodrop 2000c.

TCR CDR3 regions were amplified from genomic DNA by multiplex PCR using the deep immunoSEQ assay. Extracted genomic DNA from each cell subset was spread evenly across all wells of several immunoSEQ 96-well plates, with each plate serving as a replicate. For sorted subsets, roughly 200 ng of genomic DNA, equivalent to about 30,000 T cell genomes, went into each replicate PCR. Purified libraries were measured with a Qubit 3.0 fluorometer, size-checked on a Bioanalyzer 2100, and measured again with the KAPA Library Quantification kit. A separate single-read 150-cycle Illumina NextSeq 550 flow cell was used to sequence each immunoSEQ 96-well plate. In the source study's methods: The immunoSEQ output contained only junctional sequences without quality scores, so filtering could not match that applied to full-length reads. Sequences were annotated with PyIR, a Python wrapper for IgBLAST v1.9, and V/J genes and CDR3 were assigned using IMGT germline references. Reads were filtered out if the reads had weak V/J assignments (E-value above 1e-6), no CDR3, stop codons, out-of-frame junctions, or ambiguous translated residues. A V3J clonotype was defined by an identical inferred V gene, J gene, and CDR3 amino acid sequence. The percentage overlap between two repertoires was calculated by dividing the number of shared unique clonotypes by the size of the smaller repertoire. Three approaches were used to assess repertoire richness: RTK rarefaction, the Chao1 estimator, and Recon v2.1 estimates of unobserved clonotypes. Generation probabilities for all TCRbeta clonotypes obtained by the gDNA method from several donors were computed using OLGA. TCRdb limited this immuneACCESS table to in-frame rearrangements with V and J called. A share of clones is missing; checked studies link under half to unresolved V genes, and the rest is unexplained. V and J calls and clone size are copied from that table; D and trimming were computed from the DNA. This sample comprises fewer than 700,000 clones, approximately 95% of them detected only once. The ten largest clones capture over 0.1% of the sample.

The sample taken for sequencing was naive CD8+ T cells sorted from blood. This specimen's cell subset or site label, interpreted: CD45RA+CCR7+. The TCR was taken from a woman aged 25 to 39 in good health. The chain joins TRBV10-3 to TRBJ2-2, with no confidently assigned D gene. CDR3 protein: CAISDRPEVTGELFF. In nucleotides, the sequence is TGTGCCATCAGTGACAGACCAGAAGTCACCGGGGAGCTGTTTTTT.